The 20 T cell receptor beta chains in this list originate from one sample, sequenced in a study of T cell responses to AZD1222 COVID-19 vaccine. Using immunoSEQ multiplex PCR, the repertoire was profiled, and TCRdb retains in-frame clones only, with some absent. The sample includes approximately 170,000 clones, around nine tenths of them seen just once. Specimen: peripheral blood, collected 28 days after the second AZD1222 dose. The receptors were gathered from an adult who received the AZD1222 COVID-19 vaccine.

In this sample, this clone turned up once. This rearrangement joins TRBV6-5 to TRBJ2-5, with D perhaps being TRBD1 or TRBD2 (5 bases each). The germline gives CDR1 MNHEY, CDR2 SVGAGI. The germline V and J ends were trimmed by 5 bases and 5 bases, with 9 bases remaining between them. The CDR3 is 12 residues long. This chain's CDR3 is CASSTGRETQYF. The CDR3 nucleotides are TGTGCCAGCAGTACGGGACGGGAGACCCAGTACTTC.

This clone was recorded a few times. The chain recombines TRBV5-1 with TRBJ1-1, with D uncertain. In germline, CDR1 is SGHRS, CDR2 YFSETQ. The CDR3 is 13 amino acids. V lost 3 bases and J 7 bases, leaving 13 bases between the germline ends. CDR3: CASSSAAGREAFF. In DNA form, the CDR3 reads TGCGCCAGCAGCTCGGCTGCGGGCCGTGAAGCTTTCTTT.

V is TRBV9 and J is TRBJ1-6; TRBD1 agrees at 8 bases. V was pared by 0 bases and J by 10 bases, with 9 bases of the junction left unmatched. This CDR3 is built from 16 residues. CDR1 SGDLS and CDR2 YYNGEE come from the germline V gene. The CDR3 region is CASSVGATGVGSPLHF. In DNA, the CDR3 is TGTGCCAGCAGCGTAGGGGCGACAGGGGTAGGATCACCCCTCCACTTT.

The sample holds one count of this clone. V and J are TRBV7-9 and TRBJ1-5; 8 positions agree with TRBD1. Trimming took 5 bases from V and 1 from J; bases not matched to a gene: 10. The germline CDR1 and CDR2 sequences are SEHNR and FQNEAQ (reference sequence). The CDR3 is 17 amino acids. The DNA for the CDR3 is TGTGCCAGCAGCCTTTCCGGACAGGGAGGAAGCAATCAGCCCCAGCATTTT. As protein: CASSLSGQGGSNQPQHF.

This chain links TRBV20-1 with TRBJ2-7; D not certain. The CDR3 loop spans 11 amino acids. Germline CDR1 DFQATT, CDR2 SNEGSKA (reference sequence). Trimming cost V 3 bases and J 4 bases, with 7 bases left between them. The CDR3 DNA reads TGCAGTGCTAGGGAAACATACGAGCAGTACTTC. This encodes CSARETYEQYF.

The V call is TRBV5-8, the J call TRBJ1-2, with 7 bases identical to TRBD1. CDR3 length: 13 residues. V was clipped by 6 bases and J by 7 bases; unmatched bases: 9. CDR1 is SGHTS and CDR2 is YDEGEE in the germline V gene. CDR3 residues: CASKGKGAFGYTF. CDR3 nucleotide sequence: TGTGCCAGCAAAGGGAAGGGGGCCTTTGGCTACACCTTC.

The rearrangement joins TRBV5-1 to TRBJ2-7, with D possibly TRBD2 on 6 matching bases. This CDR3 has 14 amino acids. Between the trimmed V and J ends, which lost 4 bases and 3 bases, there was a span of 14 bases. Germline loops: CDR1 SGHRS, CDR2 YFSETQ. The CDR3 nucleotides are TGCGCCAGCAGCCCGGGGGACGGTGACTACGAGCAGTACTTC. The encoded protein is CASSPGDGDYEQYF.

The chain links TRBV7-8 to TRBJ2-5; D is unclear. CDR1 is SGHVS and CDR2 is FQNEAQ in the germline V gene. The germline V and J ends were trimmed by 5 bases and 0 bases, with 13 bases remaining between them. The CDR3 runs 15 residues. The CDR3 sequence is CASSPTRINQETQYF. CDR3 in DNA: TGTGCCAGCAGCCCGACACGAATTAACCAAGAGACCCAGTACTTC.

The chain couples TRBV30 to TRBJ1-1; 10 bases fit TRBD1. The CDR3 extends over 13 amino acids. The ends lost 6 bases at V and 0 bases at J; junction bases unmatched: 1. CDR1 and CDR2 (germline): GTSNPN, SVGIG (reference sequence). CDR3 sequence (DNA): TGTGCCTGCGACAGGGGGCTGAACACTGAAGCTTTCTTT. Translation: CACDRGLNTEAFF.

The rearrangement joins TRBV2 to TRBJ1-2; 10 nucleotides line up with TRBD1. The CDR3 spans 18 residues. V shed 1 base, J shed 4 bases, and the junction held 12 bases outside the gene matches. The germline V gene has CDR1 SNHLY and CDR2 FYNNEI. The CDR3 DNA follows: TGTGCCAGCAGTGAAGACTGGACAGGGGGGCGCCTGGGCTATGGCTACACCTTC. Its protein is CASSEDWTGGRLGYGYTF.

The CDR3 sequence is CASSHSSYEQYF. For the CDR3, the DNA is TGTGCCAGCAGCCACAGCTCCTACGAGCAGTACTTC. The chain carries TRBV3-1 (or the pseudogene TRBV3-2) and TRBJ2-7, with D hard to call. The CDR3 consists of 12 residues. The V end lost 3 bases, the J end lost 0 bases, and 3 bases lay between the germline ends. Germline CDR1 is LGHDT and CDR2 is YNNKEL (reference sequence).

The table lists this clone with a few counts. The rearrangement links TRBV6-2 or TRBV6-3 to TRBJ2-7, with D perhaps given as TRBD1 or TRBD2 (6 bases each). Germline-derived CDR1 and CDR2 are MNHEY and SVGEGT. The V and J ends lost 4 bases and 3 bases respectively, with 25 bases between them. CDR3 size: 18 residues. CDR3 nucleotide sequence: TGTGCCAGCAGTTCGGGGGCCGGATTCAGGGACTCCGACTACGAGCAGTACTTC. This sequence encodes CASSSGAGFRDSDYEQYF.

This rearrangement joins TRBV4-1 to TRBJ2-7, with D uncertain. Germline CDR1 is MGHRA and CDR2 is YSYEKL. The CDR3 runs to 13 residues. V was shortened by 1 base and J by 2 bases, with 6 bases between the two germline ends. CDR3 in amino acids: CASSQVPTYEQYF. The DNA of the CDR3 is TGCGCCAGCAGCCAAGTTCCAACCTACGAGCAGTACTTC.

The chain is built from TRBV4-2 and TRBJ1-5; D uncertain. CDR3 size: 14 residues. Trimming shortened V by 0 bases and J by 7 bases, and 10 bases separated the two germline ends. Germline loops: CDR1 LGHNA, CDR2 YNFKEQ. CDR3 in DNA: TGTGCCAGCAGCCAAGACGTGGTTCCACAGCCCCAGCATTTT. Residues: CASSQDVVPQPQHF.

The V and J genes are TRBV2 and TRBJ1-2; the match to TRBD1 covers 8 bases. This CDR3 region has 13 residues. CDR1 SNHLY and CDR2 FYNNEI come from the germline V gene. Trimming at V came to 6 bases and at J to 2 bases, leaving 2 bases not matched to a gene. As DNA, the CDR3 is TGTGCCAGCAGGACAGGGGCAAACTATGGCTACACCTTC. Its protein is CASRTGANYGYTF.

The J gene is TRBJ1-5, the V gene TRBV7-9; 8 bases align to TRBD1. Trimming cost V 5 bases and J 0 bases; bases outside gene matches: 3. This CDR3 spans 15 amino acids. CDR1 SEHNR and CDR2 FQNEAQ come from the germline V gene (reference sequence). This CDR3 is CASSPTGDSNQPQHF. CDR3 DNA sequence: TGTGCCAGCAGCCCGACAGGGGATAGCAATCAGCCCCAGCATTTT.

J is TRBJ1-1 and V is TRBV3-1 (or the pseudogene TRBV3-2); perhaps TRBD1 as D (5 bases). The CDR3 extends over 14 amino acids. Germline CDR1 and CDR2: LGHDT and YNNKEL (reference sequence). Deletions cut 1 base from V and 4 bases from J, with 10 bases between. The CDR3 spells CASSQVPGRTEAFF. The CDR3 bases are TGTGCCAGCAGCCAAGTACCAGGGCGCACTGAAGCTTTCTTT.

V gene TRBV14 combines with J gene TRBJ1-5, with a weak D call TRBD1 (5 bases). V lost 3 bases and J lost 5, with 8 bases in between. Germline V gives CDR1 SGHDN, CDR2 FVKESK. The length of the CDR3 is 13 residues. The CDR3 here is CASSQQGDQPQHF. The CDR3 coding sequence is TGTGCCAGCAGCCAGCAGGGTGATCAGCCCCAGCATTTT.

V is TRBV5-1 and J is TRBJ1-2; D gene unclear. CDR1 and CDR2 from the germline V gene are SGHRS and YFSETQ. Trimming took 0 bases from V and 2 from J, leaving 11 bases between them. The CDR3 runs 15 residues. The DNA of the CDR3 is TGCGCCAGCAGCTTGGGTCCGGGCGTAAACTATGGCTACACCTTC. Encoded protein: CASSLGPGVNYGYTF.

V usage is TRBV4-1 and J usage is TRBJ2-7; D may be TRBD1 or TRBD2 (6 bases each). Germline-derived CDR1 and CDR2 are MGHRA and YSYEKL. The CDR3 contains 16 residues. V lost 2 bases, J lost 5 bases, and 19 bases lay in between. As DNA, the CDR3 is TGCGCCAGCAGCCAATTGGGCTACGGGGGCTTCGACGAGCAGTACTTC. It specifies CASSQLGYGGFDEQYF.